These 16 T cell receptor beta chains share one sample of origin, sequenced in a study of Graves' ophthalmopathy and Graves' hyperthyroidism. The TCR beta CDR3 regions underwent amplification from RNA transcripts. In the first round, RT-PCR was carried out with HTBI primers, and a multiplex PCR formed the second round. TCRdb processed the multiplex PCR reads anew with MiXCR; each CDR3 protein has one entry. The sample carries around 670,000 distinct CDR3 sequences, 40% recorded once. Sequenced: peripheral blood. The source is an adult man with Graves' ophthalmopathy.

The V gene is TRBV9, the J gene TRBJ1-5; D remains ambiguous. The germline V and J ends were trimmed by 4 bases and 7 bases, with 15 bases remaining between them. Germline V gene sequence: CDR1 SGDLS, CDR2 YYNGEE. The CDR3 contains 14 residues. The CDR3 here is CASSQDVLQQPQHF. The CDR3 bases are TGTGCCAGCAGCCAGGACGTGTTACAACAGCCCCAGCATTTT.

Details on this clonotype: A much larger clone lies one base from this, so it may be a read error. V is TRBV10-3 and J is TRBJ1-6; D gene ambiguous. V was shortened by 10 bases and J by 7 bases, with 17 bases between the two germline ends. The CDR3 runs 14 residues. Per the germline V gene, CDR1 is ENHRY and CDR2 is SYGVKD. The CDR3 spells CASRRSRLNSPLHF. The CDR3 DNA reads TGTGCCAGCAGACGAAGCAGGCTCAATTCACCCCTCCACTTT.

The chain recombines TRBV20-1 with TRBJ2-5; 10 bases fit TRBD1. Germline V CDR1 and CDR2: DFQATT, SNEGSKA (reference sequence). After removal of 1 base from V and 9 bases from J, the junction contained 5 bases not matched to a gene. This CDR3 is 13 amino acids long. CDR3 DNA: TGCAGTGCTAGAGTGACAGGGGGCCAGCCCCAGTACTTC. Encoded protein: CSARVTGGQPQYF.

The CDR3 DNA is TGTGCCAGCAGGCCTCGTTACACTGAAGCTTTCTTT. Protein product: CASRPRYTEAFF. The V gene is TRBV28, the J gene TRBJ1-1; D uncertain. The CDR3 spans 12 residues. V was pared by 6 bases and J by 3 bases, with 8 bases between. Germline V lookup: CDR1 MDHEN, CDR2 SYDVKM.

The chain uses TRBV29-1 and TRBJ2-5, with 9 bases lining up with TRBD1. The CDR3 spans 14 residues. Looked up from germline, CDR1 is SQVTM and CDR2 is ANQGSEA. V was clipped by 5 bases and J by 7 bases; unmatched bases: 11. CDR3: CSVTRDRVEGTQYF. Here the CDR3 DNA reads TGCAGCGTTACCCGGGACAGGGTTGAAGGGACCCAGTACTTC.

This clonotype appeared a few times. The V and J genes are TRBV25-1 and TRBJ2-2; a weak D match, TRBD1 (7 bases). In germline, CDR1 is MGHDK, CDR2 SYGVNS. V lost 6 bases to trimming and J lost 7 bases, with 15 bases between them. This CDR3 has 14 residues. The DNA for the CDR3 is TGTGCCAGCAGCTTGCCCAGGGGGGACGGGGAGCTGTTTTTT. Translation gives CASSLPRGDGELFF.

This clonotype was counted only a few times. This chain links TRBV5-6 with TRBJ2-7; TRBD2 agrees at 7 bases. The germline V gene has CDR1 SGHDT and CDR2 YYEEEE. Trimming at V came to 2 bases and at J to 7 bases, leaving 6 bases not matched to a gene. CDR3 length equals 13 residues. In nucleotides, the CDR3 is TGTGCCAGCAGCTTCGCCGGAGCGGGAGAGCAGTACTTC. Translated: CASSFAGAGEQYF.

The genes are TRBV10-3 and TRBJ1-2; 7 bases fit TRBD1. This CDR3 is 13 amino acids long. The germline CDR1 and CDR2 sequences are ENHRY and SYGVKD. Trimming at V came to 4 bases and at J to 7 bases, leaving 6 bases not matched to a gene. The CDR3 DNA sequence: TGTGCCATCAGTGCTAGGGCAGGGGGTGGCTACACCTTC. Encoded protein: CAISARAGGGYTF.

The V and J genes are TRBV2 and TRBJ2-7; no reliable D call. The germline gives CDR1 SNHLY, CDR2 FYNNEI. CDR3 length equals 13 residues. Trimming cost V 5 bases and J 3 bases, with 11 bases left between them. In DNA, the CDR3 is TGTGCCAGCAGTTTGCGGCAGCACTACGAGCAGTACTTC. It translates to CASSLRQHYEQYF.

V and J are TRBV20-1 and TRBJ2-3; the D gene is possibly TRBD1 (6 bases). Trimming left V 3 bases short and J 6 bases short, with 7 bases between. Germline values: CDR1 DFQATT, CDR2 SNEGSKA (reference sequence). This CDR3 is 11 amino acids long. CDR3: CSASRGDTQYF. DNA of the CDR3: TGCAGTGCTAGTAGGGGGGATACGCAGTATTTT.

This chain joins TRBV11-1 and TRBJ1-1; D uncertain. From germline, CDR1 is SGHAT and CDR2 FQDESV (reference sequence). The CDR3 consists of 15 residues. Between the trimmed V and J ends, which lost 2 bases and 4 bases, there was a span of 14 bases. The CDR3 DNA is TGTGCCAGCAGCTTACTTCCGGGGATGAGCACTGAAGCTTTCTTT. It is translated as CASSLLPGMSTEAFF.

About this clonotype: A read error is possible here, since a much larger clone lies one base away. The V gene is TRBV7-8, the J gene TRBJ1-2; a possible D gene is TRBD1 (6 bases). Germline V lookup: CDR1 SGHVS, CDR2 FQNEAQ. The V end was cut by 7 bases, the J end by 0 bases, with 9 bases between. This CDR3 is 13 amino acids long. The CDR3 region has the DNA TGTGCCAGCATGGACAGAACTAACTATGGCTACACCTTC. This translates into CASMDRTNYGYTF.

The V gene is TRBV7-4, the J gene TRBJ2-2, with D perhaps matching TRBD1 or TRBD2 (6 bases each). Trimming took off 5 bases at V and 7 bases at J, with 17 bases between the two ends. The CDR3 covers 15 residues. Per the germline V gene, CDR1 is SGHVT and CDR2 is SQSDAQ. Here the CDR3 DNA reads TGTGCCAGCAGCCAAGATCTCGGGGGCGTCGGGGAGCTGTTTTTT. Translated, it gives CASSQDLGGVGELFF.

In its sample, this clonotype was seen a few times. The junction does not match germline at one end; this may be a read error. The chain has TRBV24-1 and TRBJ1-5, with unresolved D. This CDR3 has 13 amino acids. Germline-derived CDR1 and CDR2 are KGHDR and SFDVKD. This CDR3 is CAASDFDNQPQHF. DNA of the CDR3: TGTGCCGCCAGTGATTTTGACAATCAGCCCCAGCATTTT.

In this sample, this clonotype turned up many times. The V gene is TRBV2, the J gene TRBJ1-4; D possibly corresponds to TRBD1 (5 bases). V gave up 10 bases and J gave up 4 bases, with 13 bases separating them. This CDR3 has 13 residues. The germline CDR1 and CDR2 sequences are SNHLY and FYNNEI. The CDR3 region is CATTRQGNEKLFF. In DNA, the CDR3 is TGTGCCACAACCCGGCAGGGTAATGAAAAACTGTTTTTT.

The V and J genes are TRBV2 and TRBJ1-2, with TRBD1 matching 7 bases. Per germline, CDR1 SNHLY and CDR2 FYNNEI. J gave up 4 bases and V 7 bases, and 6 bases lay outside the gene matches. The CDR3 contains 13 residues. CDR3 sequence reads: CASTETGSYGYTF. The CDR3 DNA is TGTGCCAGCACCGAGACAGGGAGCTATGGCTACACCTTC.